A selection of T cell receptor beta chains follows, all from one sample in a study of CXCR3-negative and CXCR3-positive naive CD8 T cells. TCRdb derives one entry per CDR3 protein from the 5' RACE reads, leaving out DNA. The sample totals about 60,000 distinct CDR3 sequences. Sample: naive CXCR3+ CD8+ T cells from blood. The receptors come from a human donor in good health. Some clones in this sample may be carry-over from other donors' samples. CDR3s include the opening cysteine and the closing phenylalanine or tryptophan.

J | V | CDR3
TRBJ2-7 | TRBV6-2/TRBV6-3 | CASTPGLQYEQYF
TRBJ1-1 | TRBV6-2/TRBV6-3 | CASSYWGVGEAFF
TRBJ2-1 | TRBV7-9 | CASSLVTSGEDEQFF
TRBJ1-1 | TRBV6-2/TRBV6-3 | CASSSVEGNTEAFF
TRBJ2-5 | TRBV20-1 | CSARDLRRAEETQYF
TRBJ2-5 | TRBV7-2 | CASSPRVAGGRETQYF
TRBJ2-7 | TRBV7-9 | CASSSGQGHSYEQYF
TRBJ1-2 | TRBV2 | CASRGTGGGYTF
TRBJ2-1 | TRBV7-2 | CASSRYRPGQGTDEQFF
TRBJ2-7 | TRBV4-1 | CASSPSSLGGSYEQYF
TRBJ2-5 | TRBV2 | CATNGLEETQYF
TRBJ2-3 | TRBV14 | CASSPPGQSYPSTDTQYF
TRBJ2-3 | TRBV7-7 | CASSLGDSGTSTDTQYF
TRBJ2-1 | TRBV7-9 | CASTPLGGSYNEQFF
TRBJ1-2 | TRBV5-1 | CASSLFGGQTEEGYTF
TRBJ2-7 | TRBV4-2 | CASSQERAQVEQYF
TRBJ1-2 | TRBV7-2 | CASSPGTGGGYGYTF
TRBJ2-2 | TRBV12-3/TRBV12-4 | CASSYDPGHTGELFF
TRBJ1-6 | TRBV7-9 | CASSLFGENIYNSPLHF
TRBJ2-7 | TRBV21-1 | CASSKWGGRISYEQYF
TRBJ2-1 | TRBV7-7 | CASSLGVNSYNEKFF
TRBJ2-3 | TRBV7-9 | CASSFPGGPTDTQYF
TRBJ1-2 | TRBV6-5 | CASSYGQRYGYTF
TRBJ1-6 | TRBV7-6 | CASTRDGYNSPLHF
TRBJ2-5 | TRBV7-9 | CASTGWGGQVPYLQETQYF
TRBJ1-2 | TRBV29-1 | CSAVTGGEGYTF
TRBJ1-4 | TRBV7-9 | CASSARQVLDEKLFF
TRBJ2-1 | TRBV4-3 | CASSQDVTESSYNEQFF
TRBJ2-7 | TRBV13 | CASSLTGLYYEQYF
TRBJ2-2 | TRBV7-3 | CASSLWSGAAGELFF
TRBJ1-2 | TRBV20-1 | CSPVVQPNVYGYTF
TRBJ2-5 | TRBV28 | CASSSTGIQETQYF
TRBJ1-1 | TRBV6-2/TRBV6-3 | CASGDRRNTEAFF
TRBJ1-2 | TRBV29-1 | CSVEPQGGYGYTF
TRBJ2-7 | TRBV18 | CASSPGQGSEQYF
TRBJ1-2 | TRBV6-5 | CASSYGGLVYGYTF
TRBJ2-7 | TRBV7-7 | CASSPTGSSYEQYF
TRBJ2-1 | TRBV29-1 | CSVDFGTSVLNEQFF
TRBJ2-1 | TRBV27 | CASSHRDRGPGNEQFF
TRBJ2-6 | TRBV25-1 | CASSEWGPHGGLSGANVLTF
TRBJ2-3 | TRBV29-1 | CSVRTSGSTDTQYF
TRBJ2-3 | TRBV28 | CASSWGLAEDTQYF
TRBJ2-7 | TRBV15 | CATSRAIASYEQYF
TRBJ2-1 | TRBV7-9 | CASSLGARKEQFF
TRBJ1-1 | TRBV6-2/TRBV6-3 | CASIKSEIFLMNTEAFF